This TCR beta chain stems from a study of blood T cell repertoires in COVID-19. Clones were sequenced by immunoSEQ multiplex PCR, and TCRdb holds only the in-frame ones, with some missing. The repertoire holds hundreds of thousands of clones, around 89% seen once, with roughly 1.1% in the top ten. From germline, CDR1 is LNHDA and CDR2 SQIVND (reference sequence). The CDR3 consists of 14 residues. The V and J ends lost 7 bases and 2 bases, in that order; junction bases with no gene match: 4. A single count supports this clone. The chain has TRBV19 and TRBJ2-1, with TRBD2 matching 8 bases. The origin of this receptor is a man younger than 45 who had recovered from COVID-19. The sample comprised PBMCs or T cells enriched from blood (not recorded which). This chain's CDR3 is CASTAGRAYNEQFF. Written as DNA, the CDR3 is TGTGCCAGTACCGCCGGGAGGGCCTACAATGAGCAGTTCTTC.